This T cell receptor (beta chain) came from a study of shared clonotypes between healthy human individuals. Study-wide context: Donors had three CD4 naive, three CD4 memory, two CD8 naive and one CD8 memory plate apiece.

Concerning this clone: Its target is unknown. The sample has other DNA sequences that encode this CDR3 too.

There are 14 residues in the CDR3. With V trimmed by 3 bases and J by 2 bases, 3 bases remained unmatched. Germline V lookup: CDR1 LNHNV, CDR2 YYDKDF (reference sequence). On sorted subsets, replicate PCRs used 200 to 250 ng DNA, or 25,000 to 35,000 T cell genomes. The method was immunoSEQ multiplex PCR; TCRdb's version includes in-frame clones alone and lacks a portion of them. The table records millions of clones, roughly 95% of them present only once. Study observations and caveats: Researchers sampled blood only, noting tissue repertoires likely differ. Relative to memory subsets, naive subsets generally showed larger estimated richness.

The sample comprised naive CD4+ T cells sorted from blood. The subset is: CD45RA+ positively selected. The V call is TRBV15, the J call TRBJ2-7; 8 bases agree with TRBD1. This TCR was sampled from a man aged 18 to 30 in good health. The chain's CDR3 is CATSRGGQAYEQYF. CDR3 coding DNA: TGTGCCACCAGCAGGGGGGGACAGGCCTACGAGCAGTACTTC. The full variable domain, completed using reference TRBV15 and TRBJ2-7, is DAMVIQNPRYQVTQFGKPVTLSCSQTLNHNVMYWYQQKSSQAPKLLFHYYDKDFNNEADTPDNFQSRRPNTSFCFLDIRSPGLGDTAMYLCATSRGGQAYEQYFGPGTRLTVT.